This is a list of T cell receptor beta chains from one sample in a study of T cells in Graves' hyperthyroidism and ophthalmopathy. TCRdb reanalysed the multiplex PCR reads using MiXCR and keeps one entry per CDR3 protein. The table records approximately 520,000 distinct CDR3 sequences, around 24% of them present only once. Sequenced input: blood. These receptors all come from a woman in her twenties or thirties with Graves' ophthalmopathy. Each CDR3 is given with its conserved first and last residue. Fields, in order: J gene, D gene, CDR3 length, V gene, clone size, CDR3 protein, CDR3 DNA. A D gene is named only where the DNA matches it firmly. Where a row states a size, it is once, few, many or the class of an expanded clone; other rows omit it.

TRBJ2-2,NA,15,TRBV15,NA,CATSSRTLKTGELFF,TGTGCCACCAGCAGCCGGACTCTAAAAACCGGGGAGCTGTTTTTT
TRBJ2-7,TRBD2,14,TRBV11-2,many,CASSLLAGAAEQYF,TGTGCCAGCAGCTTACTAGCGGGGGCCGCCGAGCAGTACTTC
TRBJ1-5,TRBD1,14,TRBV7-9,many,CASSAGQINQPQHF,TGTGCCAGCAGCGCGGGACAGATTAATCAGCCCCAGCATTTT
TRBJ1-1,NA,16,TRBV11-3,many,CASSPRAYGMNTEAFF,TGTGCCAGCAGCCCCAGGGCGTACGGCATGAACACTGAAGCTTTCTTT
TRBJ2-1,NA,14,TRBV6-1,NA,CASSLRTEYNEQFF,TGTGCCAGCAGCTTGAGGACAGAATACAATGAGCAGTTCTTC
TRBJ1-1,NA,14,TRBV2,many,CASSEERVGTEAFF,TGTGCCAGCAGTGAAGAAAGGGTTGGGACTGAAGCTTTCTTT
TRBJ2-5,NA,13,TRBV15,many,CATSGNRGETQYF,TGTGCCACCAGCGGCAACCGGGGGGAGACCCAGTACTTC
TRBJ2-5,TRBD1,13,TRBV30,few,CAWSKGAVATQYF,TGTGCCTGGAGTAAGGGGGCGGTGGCGACCCAGTACTTC
TRBJ1-1,NA,13,TRBV12-3/TRBV12-4,NA,CASTRILNTEAFF,TGTGCCAGCACGCGTATTTTGAACACTGAAGCTTTCTTT
TRBJ2-7,TRBD1,16,TRBV28,NA,CASKNSGTGDSYEQYF,TGTGCCAGCAAAAACTCCGGGACAGGGGATTCCTACGAGCAGTACTTC
TRBJ1-5,NA,12,TRBV10-3,many,CAISEASQPQHF,TGTGCCATCAGTGAGGCGAGCCAGCCCCAGCATTTT
TRBJ1-5,NA,17,TRBV6-2/TRBV6-3,NA,CASRGTQGLYSNQPQHF,TGTGCCAGCAGGGGGACACAGGGACTATATAGCAATCAGCCCCAGCATTTT
TRBJ1-1,NA,13,TRBV5-5,NA,CASSLWGGQEAFF,TGTGCCAGCAGCTTGTGGGGGGGGCAGGAAGCTTTCTTT
TRBJ1-2,TRBD1,14,TRBV5-1,many,CASSPGDRAYGYTF,TGCGCCAGCAGCCCCGGGGACAGGGCCTATGGCTACACCTTC
TRBJ2-7,NA,13,TRBV12-3/TRBV12-4,many,CASTSGSFAEQYF,TGTGCCAGCACCTCGGGGTCCTTCGCCGAGCAGTACTTC
TRBJ2-7,TRBD1,11,TRBV12-3/TRBV12-4,few,CASSLGQGKYF,TGTGCCAGCAGTTTGGGACAGGGCAAGTACTTC
TRBJ1-1,TRBD1,15,TRBV19,NA,CASSKRQGVNTEAFF,TGTGCCAGTAGTAAGAGACAGGGAGTGAACACTGAAGCTTTCTTT
TRBJ1-5,NA,14,TRBV19,many,CASRPRHLNQPQHF,TGTGCCAGTAGACCCAGACACCTCAATCAGCCCCAGCATTTT
TRBJ1-5,TRBD1,14,TRBV30,many,CAWSKTGGDQPQHF,TGTGCCTGGAGCAAGACAGGGGGCGATCAGCCCCAGCATTTT
TRBJ1-5,TRBD1,16,TRBV7-3,many,CASSLPGQGSNQPQHF,TGTGCCAGCAGCCTTCCGGGACAGGGAAGCAATCAGCCCCAGCATTTT
TRBJ1-1,NA,11,TRBV6-2/TRBV6-3,NA,CASRGREEAFF,TGTGCCAGCAGGGGACGGGAAGAAGCTTTCTTT
TRBJ1-6,TRBD1,16,TRBV12-3/TRBV12-4,many,CASSLQGDLYNSPLHF,TGTGCCAGCAGTTTACAGGGGGATCTATATAATTCACCCCTCCACTTT